This T cell receptor (beta chain) was observed in a study of cytomegalovirus exposure and HLA in healthy donors. For the study at large: Prior work identified around 120 million unique TCR beta sequences in 150 million to 200 million T cells.

The CDR3 has 13 residues. Trimming shortened V by 3 bases and J by 4 bases, and 7 bases separated the two germline ends. Per germline, CDR1 MRHNA and CDR2 SNTAGT. The PCR employed 60 Vbeta primers together with 13 Jbeta primers. Produced via immunoSEQ multiplex PCR; TCRdb's table is partial and in-frame only. The sample is made up of approximately 150,000 clones, and the top ten hold about 1.7% of it. This clonotype was sampled from a woman in her forties or fifties in good health and CMV-seronegative. The chain links TRBV6-4 to TRBJ1-5; no clear D gene. Sequenced input: PBMCs. The CDR3 DNA follows: TGTGCCAGCAGTGAGAACAGAAATCAGCCCCAGCATTTT. Its translation is CASSENRNQPQHF.